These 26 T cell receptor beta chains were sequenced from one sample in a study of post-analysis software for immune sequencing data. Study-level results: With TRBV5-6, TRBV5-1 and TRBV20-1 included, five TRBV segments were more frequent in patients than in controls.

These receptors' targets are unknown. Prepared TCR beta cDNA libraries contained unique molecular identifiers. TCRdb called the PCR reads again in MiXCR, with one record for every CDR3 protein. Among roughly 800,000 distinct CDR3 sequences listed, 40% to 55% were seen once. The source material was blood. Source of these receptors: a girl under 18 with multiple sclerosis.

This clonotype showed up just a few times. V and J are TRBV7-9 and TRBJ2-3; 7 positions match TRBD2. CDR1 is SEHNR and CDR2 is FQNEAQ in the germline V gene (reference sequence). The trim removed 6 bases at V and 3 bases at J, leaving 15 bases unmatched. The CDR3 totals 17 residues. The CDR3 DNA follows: TGTGCCAGCAGATCCGAACCGGGGGACGGGAGGACAGATACGCAGTATTTT. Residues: CASRSEPGDGRTDTQYF.

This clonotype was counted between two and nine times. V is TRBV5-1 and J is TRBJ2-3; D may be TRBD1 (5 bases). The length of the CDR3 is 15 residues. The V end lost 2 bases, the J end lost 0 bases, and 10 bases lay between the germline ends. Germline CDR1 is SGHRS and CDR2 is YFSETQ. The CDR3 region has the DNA TGCGCCAGCAGCTTCCAGGGTTACAGCACAGATACGCAGTATTTT. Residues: CASSFQGYSTDTQYF.

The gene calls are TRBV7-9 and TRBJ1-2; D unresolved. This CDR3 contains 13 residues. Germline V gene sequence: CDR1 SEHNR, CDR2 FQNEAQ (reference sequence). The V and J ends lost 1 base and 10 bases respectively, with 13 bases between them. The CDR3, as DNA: TGTGCCAGCAGCTTAGTGAAGGGAGACGACTACACCTTC. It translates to CASSLVKGDDYTF.

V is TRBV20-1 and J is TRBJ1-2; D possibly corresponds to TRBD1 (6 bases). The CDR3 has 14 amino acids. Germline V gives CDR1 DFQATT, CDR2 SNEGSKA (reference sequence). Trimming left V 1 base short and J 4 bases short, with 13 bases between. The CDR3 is CSARGGQLSYGYTF. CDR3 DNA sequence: TGCAGTGCTAGAGGAGGACAGCTCTCCTATGGCTACACCTTC.

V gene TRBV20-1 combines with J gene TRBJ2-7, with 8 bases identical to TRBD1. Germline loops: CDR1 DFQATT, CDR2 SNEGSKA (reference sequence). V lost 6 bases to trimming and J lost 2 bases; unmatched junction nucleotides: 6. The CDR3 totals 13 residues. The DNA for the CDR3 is TGCAGTGCCCCGGGACAGGCCACCTACGAGCAGTACTTC. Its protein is CSAPGQATYEQYF.

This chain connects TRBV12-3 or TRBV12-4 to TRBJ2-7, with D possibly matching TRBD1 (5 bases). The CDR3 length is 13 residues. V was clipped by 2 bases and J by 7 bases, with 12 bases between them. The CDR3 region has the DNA TGTGCCAGCAGTTTACCAGGGATTGGGGAGCAGTACTTC. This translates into CASSLPGIGEQYF.

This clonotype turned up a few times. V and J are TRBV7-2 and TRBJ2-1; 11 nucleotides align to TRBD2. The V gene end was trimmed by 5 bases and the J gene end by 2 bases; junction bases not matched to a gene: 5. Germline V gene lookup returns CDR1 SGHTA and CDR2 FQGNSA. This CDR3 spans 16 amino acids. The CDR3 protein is CASSEWGLAAYNEQFF. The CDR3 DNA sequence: TGTGCCAGCAGCGAGTGGGGACTAGCGGCCTACAATGAGCAGTTCTTC.

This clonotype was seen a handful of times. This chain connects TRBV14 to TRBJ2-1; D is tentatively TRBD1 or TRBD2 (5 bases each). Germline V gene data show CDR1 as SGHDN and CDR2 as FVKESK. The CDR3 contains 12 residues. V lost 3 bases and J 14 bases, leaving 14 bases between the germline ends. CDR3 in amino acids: CASSHWDRREFF. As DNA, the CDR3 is TGTGCCAGCAGCCATTGGGACCGACGGGAGTTCTTC.

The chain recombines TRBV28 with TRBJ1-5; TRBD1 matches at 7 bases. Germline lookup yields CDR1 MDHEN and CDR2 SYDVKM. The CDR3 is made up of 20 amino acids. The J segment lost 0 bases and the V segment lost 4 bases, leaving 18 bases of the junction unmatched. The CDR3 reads CASSSRSKGQNFYSNQPQHF. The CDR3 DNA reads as TGTGCCAGCAGTTCCCGAAGCAAGGGACAGAACTTTTATAGCAATCAGCCCCAGCATTTT.

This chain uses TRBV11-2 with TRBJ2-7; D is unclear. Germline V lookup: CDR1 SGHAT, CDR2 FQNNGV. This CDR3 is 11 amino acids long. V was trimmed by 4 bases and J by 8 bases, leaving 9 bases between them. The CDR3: CASSSSTKQYF. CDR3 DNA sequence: TGTGCCAGCAGCTCTTCTACGAAGCAGTACTTC.

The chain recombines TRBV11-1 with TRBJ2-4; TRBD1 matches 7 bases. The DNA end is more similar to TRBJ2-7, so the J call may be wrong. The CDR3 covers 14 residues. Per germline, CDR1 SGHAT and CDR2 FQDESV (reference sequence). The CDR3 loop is CASSRQGGWNEQYF. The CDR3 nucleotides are TGTGCCAGCAGTCGACAGGGTGGATGGAACGAGCAGTACTTC.

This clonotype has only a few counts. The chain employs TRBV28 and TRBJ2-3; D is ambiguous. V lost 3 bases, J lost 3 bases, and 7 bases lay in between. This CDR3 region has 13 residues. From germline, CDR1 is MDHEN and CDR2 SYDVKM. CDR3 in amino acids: CASSLADTDTQYF. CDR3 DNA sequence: TGTGCCAGCAGTTTGGCCGATACAGATACGCAGTATTTT.

CDR3 loop: CASSPSPGLAGEGNEQFF. The CDR3 bases are TGCGCCAGCAGCCCCTCGCCGGGACTAGCGGGAGAGGGTAATGAGCAGTTCTTC. The rearrangement joins TRBV4-3 to TRBJ2-1, with 14 bases matching TRBD2. This CDR3 region has 18 residues. Losses at the gene ends were 4 bases for V and 7 bases for J; bases not matched to a gene: 12. Germline V gene data show CDR1 as LGHNA and CDR2 as YSLEER.

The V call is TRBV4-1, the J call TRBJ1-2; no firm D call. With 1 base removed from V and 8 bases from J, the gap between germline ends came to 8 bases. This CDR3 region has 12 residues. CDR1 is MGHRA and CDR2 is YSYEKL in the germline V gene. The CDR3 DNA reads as TGCGCCAGCAGCCAAGGATCTAGCGGCTACACCTTC. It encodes CASSQGSSGYTF.

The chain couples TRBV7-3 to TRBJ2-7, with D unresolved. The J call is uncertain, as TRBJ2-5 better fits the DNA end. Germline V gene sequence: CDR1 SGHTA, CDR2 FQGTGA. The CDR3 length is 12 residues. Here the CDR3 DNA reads TGTGCCAGCAGCTTAGAGTTGGAGACCCAGTACTTC. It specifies CASSLELETQYF.

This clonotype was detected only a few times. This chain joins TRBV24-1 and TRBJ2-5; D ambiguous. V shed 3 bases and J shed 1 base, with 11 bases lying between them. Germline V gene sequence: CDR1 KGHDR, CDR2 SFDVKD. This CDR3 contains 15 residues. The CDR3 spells CATSDPRRTQETQYF. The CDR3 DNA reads TGTGCCACCAGTGATCCAAGACGGACCCAAGAGACCCAGTACTTC.

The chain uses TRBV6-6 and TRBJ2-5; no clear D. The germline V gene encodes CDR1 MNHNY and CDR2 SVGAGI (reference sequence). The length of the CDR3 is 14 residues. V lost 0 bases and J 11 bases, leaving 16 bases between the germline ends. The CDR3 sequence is CASSYSSSSYGQYF. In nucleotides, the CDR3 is TGTGCCAGCAGTTACTCGAGTAGCTCCTACGGGCAGTACTTC.

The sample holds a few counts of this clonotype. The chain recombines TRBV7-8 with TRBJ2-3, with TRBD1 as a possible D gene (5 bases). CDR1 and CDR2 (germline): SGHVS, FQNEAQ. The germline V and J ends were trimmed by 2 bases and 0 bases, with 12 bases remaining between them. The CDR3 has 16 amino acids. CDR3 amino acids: CASSLPTASSTDTQYF. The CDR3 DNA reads TGTGCCAGCAGCTTACCGACAGCCTCTAGCACAGATACGCAGTATTTT.

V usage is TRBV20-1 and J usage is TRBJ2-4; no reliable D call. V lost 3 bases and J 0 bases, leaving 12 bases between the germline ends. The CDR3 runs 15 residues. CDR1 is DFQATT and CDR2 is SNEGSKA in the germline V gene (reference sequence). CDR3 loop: CSASVLGLAKNIQYF. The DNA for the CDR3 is TGCAGTGCTAGTGTTTTAGGCCTAGCCAAAAACATTCAGTACTTC.

CDR3 nucleotide sequence: TGTGCCAGCAGCTTCGGGGTGCACACTTATACGCAGTATTTT. Translation gives CASSFGVHTYTQYF. This rearrangement joins TRBV7-2 to TRBJ2-3; weak D call: TRBD2 (5 bases). The CDR3 consists of 14 residues. V lost 3 bases and J 7 bases, leaving 14 bases between the germline ends. The germline V gene has CDR1 SGHTA and CDR2 FQGNSA.

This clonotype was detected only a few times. For the CDR3, the DNA is TGTGCCAGTGGACAGGGGGTCGGGACTGAAGCTTTCTTT. Translated, it gives CASGQGVGTEAFF. This chain connects TRBV2 to TRBJ1-1; TRBD1 matches at 10 bases. V shed 9 bases and J 5 bases; nucleotides not matched to a gene: 6. Germline loops: CDR1 SNHLY, CDR2 FYNNEI. The CDR3 is made up of 13 amino acids.

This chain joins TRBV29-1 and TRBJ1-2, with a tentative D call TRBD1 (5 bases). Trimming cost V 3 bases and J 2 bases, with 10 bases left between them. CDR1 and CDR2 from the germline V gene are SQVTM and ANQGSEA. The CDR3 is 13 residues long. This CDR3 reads CSVDETANYGYTF. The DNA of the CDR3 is TGCAGCGTTGACGAGACAGCCAACTATGGCTACACCTTC.

CDR3 nucleotides: TGTGCCAGCAGCTTACAGCGGACTAGCGCCTACGAGCAGTACTTC. Translated, it gives CASSLQRTSAYEQYF. The chain carries TRBV13 and TRBJ2-5, with TRBD2 identical over 9 bases. Gene TRBJ2-7 matches the end of the DNA better, so the J call may be wrong. CDR3 length: 15 amino acids. In germline, CDR1 is PRHDT, CDR2 FYEKMQ (reference sequence).

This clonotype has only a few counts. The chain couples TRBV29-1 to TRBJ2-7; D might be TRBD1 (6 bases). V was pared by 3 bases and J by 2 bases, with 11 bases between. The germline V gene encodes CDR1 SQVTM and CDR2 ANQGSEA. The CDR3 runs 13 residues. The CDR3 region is CSVDAPGAYEQYF. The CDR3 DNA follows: TGCAGCGTTGACGCACCAGGGGCCTACGAGCAGTACTTC.

The CDR3 DNA is TGTGCCTCCAGGGACAGGGGCACGGGCTACACCTTC. Its translation is CASRDRGTGYTF. J is TRBJ1-2 and V is TRBV30, with 10 nucleotides matching TRBD1. The germline V gene encodes CDR1 GTSNPN and CDR2 SVGIG (reference sequence). V gave up 7 bases and J gave up 8 bases; unmatched junction bases: 7. CDR3 length equals 12 residues.

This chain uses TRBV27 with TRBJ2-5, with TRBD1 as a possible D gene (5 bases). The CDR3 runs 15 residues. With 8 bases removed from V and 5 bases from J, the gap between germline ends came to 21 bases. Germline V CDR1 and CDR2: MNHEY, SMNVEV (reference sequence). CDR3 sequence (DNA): TGTGCCAGCCGAAGGAAGGACATATCGATGGAGACCCAGTACTTC. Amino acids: CASRRKDISMETQYF.